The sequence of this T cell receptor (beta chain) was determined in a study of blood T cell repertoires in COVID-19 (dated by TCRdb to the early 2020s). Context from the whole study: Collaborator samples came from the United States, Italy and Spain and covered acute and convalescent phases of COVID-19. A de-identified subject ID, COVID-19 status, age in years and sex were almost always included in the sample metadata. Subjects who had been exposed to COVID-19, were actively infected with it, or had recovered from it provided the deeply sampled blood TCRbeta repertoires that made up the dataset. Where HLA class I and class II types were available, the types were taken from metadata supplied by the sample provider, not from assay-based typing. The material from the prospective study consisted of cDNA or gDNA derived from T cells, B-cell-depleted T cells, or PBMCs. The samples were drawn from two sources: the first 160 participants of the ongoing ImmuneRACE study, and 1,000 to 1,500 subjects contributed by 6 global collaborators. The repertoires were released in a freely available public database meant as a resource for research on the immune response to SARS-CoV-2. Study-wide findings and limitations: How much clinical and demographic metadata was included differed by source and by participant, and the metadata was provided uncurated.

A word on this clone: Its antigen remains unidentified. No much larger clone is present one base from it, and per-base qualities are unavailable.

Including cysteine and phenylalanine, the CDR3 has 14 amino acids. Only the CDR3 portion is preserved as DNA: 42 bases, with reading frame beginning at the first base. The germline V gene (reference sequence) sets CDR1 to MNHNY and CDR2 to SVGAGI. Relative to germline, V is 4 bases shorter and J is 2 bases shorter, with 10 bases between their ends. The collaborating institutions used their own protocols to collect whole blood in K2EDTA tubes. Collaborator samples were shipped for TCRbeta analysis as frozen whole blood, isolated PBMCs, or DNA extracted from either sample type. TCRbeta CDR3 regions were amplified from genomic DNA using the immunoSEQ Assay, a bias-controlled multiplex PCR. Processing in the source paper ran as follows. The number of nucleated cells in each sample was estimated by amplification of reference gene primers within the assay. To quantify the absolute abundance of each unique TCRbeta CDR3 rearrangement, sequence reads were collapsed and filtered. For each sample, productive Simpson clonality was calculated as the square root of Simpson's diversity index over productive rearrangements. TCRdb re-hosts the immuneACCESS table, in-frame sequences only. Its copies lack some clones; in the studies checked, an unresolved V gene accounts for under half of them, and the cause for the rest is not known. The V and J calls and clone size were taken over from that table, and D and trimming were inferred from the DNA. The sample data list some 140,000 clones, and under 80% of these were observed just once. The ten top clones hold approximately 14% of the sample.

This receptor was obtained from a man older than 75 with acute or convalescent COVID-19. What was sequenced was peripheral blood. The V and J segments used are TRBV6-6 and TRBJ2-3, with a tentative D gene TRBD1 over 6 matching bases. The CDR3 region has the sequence CASSLTGYTDTQYF. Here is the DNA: TGTGCCAGCAGTTTGACAGGCTACACAGATACGCAGTATTTT.